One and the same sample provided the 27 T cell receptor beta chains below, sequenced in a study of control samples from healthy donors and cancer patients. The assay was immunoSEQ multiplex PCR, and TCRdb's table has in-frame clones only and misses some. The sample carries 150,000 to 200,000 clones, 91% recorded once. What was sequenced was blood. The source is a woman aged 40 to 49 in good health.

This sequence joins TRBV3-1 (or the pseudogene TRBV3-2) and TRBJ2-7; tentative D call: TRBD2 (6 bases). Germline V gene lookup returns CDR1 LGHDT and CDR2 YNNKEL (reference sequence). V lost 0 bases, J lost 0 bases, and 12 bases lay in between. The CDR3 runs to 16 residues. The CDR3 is CASSQEASGSSYEQYF. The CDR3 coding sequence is TGTGCCAGCAGCCAAGAGGCTTCCGGGAGCTCCTACGAGCAGTACTTC.

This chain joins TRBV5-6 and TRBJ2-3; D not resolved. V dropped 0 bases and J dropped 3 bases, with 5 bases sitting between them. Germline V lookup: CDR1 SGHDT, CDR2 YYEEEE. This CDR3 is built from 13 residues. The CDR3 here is CASSLVGTDTQYF. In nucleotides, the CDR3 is TGTGCCAGCAGCTTGGTTGGGACAGATACGCAGTATTTT. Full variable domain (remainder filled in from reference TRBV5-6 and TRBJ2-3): DAGVTQSPTHLIKTRGQQVTLRCSPKSGHDTVSWYQQALGQGPQFIFQYYEEEERQRGNFPDRFSGHQFPNYSSELNVNALLLGDSALYLCASSLVGTDTQYFGPGTRLTVL.

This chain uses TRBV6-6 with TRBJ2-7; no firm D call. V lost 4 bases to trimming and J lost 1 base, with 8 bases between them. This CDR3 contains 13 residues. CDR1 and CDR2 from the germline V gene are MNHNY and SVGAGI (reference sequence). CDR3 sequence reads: CASSSTNSYEQYF. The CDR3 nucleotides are TGTGCCAGCAGTTCGACAAATTCCTACGAGCAGTACTTC.

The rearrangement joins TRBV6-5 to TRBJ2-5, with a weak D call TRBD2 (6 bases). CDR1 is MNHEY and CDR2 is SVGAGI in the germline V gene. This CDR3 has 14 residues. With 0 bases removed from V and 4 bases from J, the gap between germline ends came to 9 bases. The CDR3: CASSYSAGSETQYF. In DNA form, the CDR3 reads TGTGCCAGCAGTTACTCGGCGGGGTCAGAGACCCAGTACTTC.

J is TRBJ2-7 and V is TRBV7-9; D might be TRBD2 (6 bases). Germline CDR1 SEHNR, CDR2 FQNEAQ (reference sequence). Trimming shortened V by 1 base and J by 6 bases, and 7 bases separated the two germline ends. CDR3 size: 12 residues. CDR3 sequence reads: CASSLGGGEQYF. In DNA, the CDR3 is TGTGCCAGCAGCTTAGGGGGAGGCGAGCAGTACTTC.

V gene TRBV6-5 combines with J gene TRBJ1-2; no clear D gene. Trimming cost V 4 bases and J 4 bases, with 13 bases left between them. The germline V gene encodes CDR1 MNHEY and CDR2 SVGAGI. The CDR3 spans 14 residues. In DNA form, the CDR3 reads TGTGCCAGCAGTTCTCCCGGGGTCACCTATGGCTACACCTTC. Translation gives CASSSPGVTYGYTF.

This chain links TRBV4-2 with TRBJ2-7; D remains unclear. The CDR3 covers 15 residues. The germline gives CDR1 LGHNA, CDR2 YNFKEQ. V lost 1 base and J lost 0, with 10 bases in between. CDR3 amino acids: CASSQVSTLSYEQYF. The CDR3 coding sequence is TGTGCCAGCAGCCAAGTAAGCACCCTCTCCTACGAGCAGTACTTC.

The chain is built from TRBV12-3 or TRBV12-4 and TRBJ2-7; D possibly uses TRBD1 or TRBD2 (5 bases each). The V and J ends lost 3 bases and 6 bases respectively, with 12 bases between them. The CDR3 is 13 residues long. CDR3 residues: CASSFWGSGEQYF. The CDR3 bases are TGTGCCAGCAGTTTCTGGGGGAGCGGCGAGCAGTACTTC.

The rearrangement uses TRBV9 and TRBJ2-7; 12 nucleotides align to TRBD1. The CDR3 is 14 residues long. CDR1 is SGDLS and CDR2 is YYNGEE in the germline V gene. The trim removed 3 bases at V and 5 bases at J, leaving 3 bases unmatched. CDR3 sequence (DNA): TGTGCCAGCAGCGGCCGGGACAGGGGGCACGAGCAGTACTTC. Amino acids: CASSGRDRGHEQYF.

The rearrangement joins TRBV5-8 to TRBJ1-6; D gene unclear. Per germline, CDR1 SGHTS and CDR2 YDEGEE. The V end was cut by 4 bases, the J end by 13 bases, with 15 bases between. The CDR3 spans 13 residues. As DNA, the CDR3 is TGTGCCAGCAGCCTAGACCGAGGTCAGCCCCTCCACTTT. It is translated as CASSLDRGQPLHF.

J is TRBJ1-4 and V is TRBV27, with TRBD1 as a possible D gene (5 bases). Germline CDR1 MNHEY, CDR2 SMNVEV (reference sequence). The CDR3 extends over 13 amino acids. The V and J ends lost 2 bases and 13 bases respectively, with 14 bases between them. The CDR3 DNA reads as TGTGCCAGCAGTTTACAGGAGGGGACGGGACTGTTTTTT. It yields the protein CASSLQEGTGLFF.

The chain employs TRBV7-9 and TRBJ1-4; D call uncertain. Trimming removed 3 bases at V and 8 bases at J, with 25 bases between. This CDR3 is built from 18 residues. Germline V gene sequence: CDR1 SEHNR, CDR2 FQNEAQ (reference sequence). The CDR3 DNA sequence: TGTGCCAGCAGCTTCTTTACTTCTACGGACCTGTCGGGGGAAAAACTGTTTTTT. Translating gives CASSFFTSTDLSGEKLFF.

CDR3 region: CASSIRGREYSNQPQHF. In nucleotides, the CDR3 is TGTGCCAGTAGTATCCGAGGGCGAGAATATAGCAATCAGCCCCAGCATTTT. This chain connects TRBV19 to TRBJ1-5; no clear D gene. Deletions cut 3 bases from V and 0 bases from J, with 15 bases between. Germline CDR1 is LNHDA and CDR2 is SQIVND (reference sequence). The CDR3 totals 17 residues.

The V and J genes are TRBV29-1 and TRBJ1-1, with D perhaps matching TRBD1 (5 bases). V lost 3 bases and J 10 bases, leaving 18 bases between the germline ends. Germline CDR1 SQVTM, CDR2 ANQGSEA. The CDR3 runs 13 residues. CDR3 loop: CSVDAGSWGGAFF. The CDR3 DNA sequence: TGCAGCGTTGACGCAGGCTCGTGGGGGGGAGCTTTCTTT.

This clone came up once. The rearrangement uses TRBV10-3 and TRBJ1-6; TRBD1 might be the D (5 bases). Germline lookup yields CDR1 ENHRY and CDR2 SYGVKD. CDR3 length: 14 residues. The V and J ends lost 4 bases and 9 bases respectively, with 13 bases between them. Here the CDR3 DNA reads TGTGCCATCAGTGGCGGGGGTCGGGTTTCACCCCTCCACTTT. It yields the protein CAISGGGRVSPLHF.

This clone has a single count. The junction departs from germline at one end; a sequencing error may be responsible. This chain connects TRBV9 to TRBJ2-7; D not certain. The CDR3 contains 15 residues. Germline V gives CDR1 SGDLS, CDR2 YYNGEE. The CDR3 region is CANSVGSSATYEQYF. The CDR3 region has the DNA TGTGCCAACAGCGTAGGCAGTTCCGCGACCTACGAGCAGTACTTC.

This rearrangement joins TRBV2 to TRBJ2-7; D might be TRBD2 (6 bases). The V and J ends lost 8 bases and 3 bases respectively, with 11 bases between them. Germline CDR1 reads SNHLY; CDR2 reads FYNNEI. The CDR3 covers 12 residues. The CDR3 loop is CASLGGVYEQYF. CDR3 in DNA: TGTGCCAGCCTCGGGGGAGTCTACGAGCAGTACTTC.

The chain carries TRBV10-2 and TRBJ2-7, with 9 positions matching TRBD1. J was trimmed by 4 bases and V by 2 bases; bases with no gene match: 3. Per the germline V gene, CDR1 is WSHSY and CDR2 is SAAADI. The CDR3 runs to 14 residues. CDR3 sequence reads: CASSEPGQGYEQYF. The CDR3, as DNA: TGCGCCAGCAGTGAGCCCGGACAGGGGTACGAGCAGTACTTC.

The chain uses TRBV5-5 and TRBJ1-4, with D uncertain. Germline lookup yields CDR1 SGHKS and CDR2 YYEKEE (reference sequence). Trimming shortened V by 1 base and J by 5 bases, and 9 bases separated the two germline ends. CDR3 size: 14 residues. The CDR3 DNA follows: TGTGCCAGCAGCTTGATGCATCGAAATGAAAAACTGTTTTTT. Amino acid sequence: CASSLMHRNEKLFF.

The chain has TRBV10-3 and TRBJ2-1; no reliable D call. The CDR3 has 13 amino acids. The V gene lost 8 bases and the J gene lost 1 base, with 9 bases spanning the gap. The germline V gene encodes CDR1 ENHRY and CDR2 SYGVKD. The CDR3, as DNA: TGTGCCATCGGGCGATTATCCTACAATGAGCAGTTCTTC. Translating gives CAIGRLSYNEQFF.

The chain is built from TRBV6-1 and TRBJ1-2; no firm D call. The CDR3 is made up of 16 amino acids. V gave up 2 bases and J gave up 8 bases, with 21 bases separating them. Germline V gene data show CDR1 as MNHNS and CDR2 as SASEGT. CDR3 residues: CASSEQAGTVGFGYTF. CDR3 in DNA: TGTGCCAGCAGTGAACAGGCGGGCACCGTAGGGTTCGGCTACACCTTC.

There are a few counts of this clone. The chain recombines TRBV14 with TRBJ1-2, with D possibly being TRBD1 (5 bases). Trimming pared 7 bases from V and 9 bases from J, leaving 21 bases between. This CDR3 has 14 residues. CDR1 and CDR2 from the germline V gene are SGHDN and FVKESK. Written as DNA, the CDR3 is TGTGCCAGCACCCTAAGTGGGGGAGGACACCGCTACACCTTC. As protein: CASTLSGGGHRYTF.

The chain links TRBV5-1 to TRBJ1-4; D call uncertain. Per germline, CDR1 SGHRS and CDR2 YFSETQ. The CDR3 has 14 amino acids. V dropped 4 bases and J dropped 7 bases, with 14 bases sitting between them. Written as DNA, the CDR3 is TGCGCCAGCAGCCCGGAAAGGGAGGGTGAAAAACTGTTTTTT. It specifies CASSPEREGEKLFF. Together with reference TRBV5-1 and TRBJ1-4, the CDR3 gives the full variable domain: KAGVTQTPRYLIKTRGQQVTLSCSPISGHRSVSWYQQTPGQGLQFLFEYFSETQRNKGNFPGRFSGRQFSNSRSEMNVSTLELGDSALYLCASSPEREGEKLFFGSGTQLSVL.

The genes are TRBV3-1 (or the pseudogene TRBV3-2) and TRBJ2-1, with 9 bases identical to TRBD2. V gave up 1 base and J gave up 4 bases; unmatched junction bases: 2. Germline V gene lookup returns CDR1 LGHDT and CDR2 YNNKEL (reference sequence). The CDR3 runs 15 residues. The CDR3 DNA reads TGTGCCAGCAGCCAAGGGCGGGGGGGGTACAATGAGCAGTTCTTC. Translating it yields CASSQGRGGYNEQFF.

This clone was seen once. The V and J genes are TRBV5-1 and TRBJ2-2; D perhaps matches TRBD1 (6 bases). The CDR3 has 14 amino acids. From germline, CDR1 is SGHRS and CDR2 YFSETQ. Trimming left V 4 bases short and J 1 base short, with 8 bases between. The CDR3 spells CASSGGQNTGELFF. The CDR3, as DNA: TGCGCCAGCAGCGGGGGACAGAACACCGGGGAGCTGTTTTTT.

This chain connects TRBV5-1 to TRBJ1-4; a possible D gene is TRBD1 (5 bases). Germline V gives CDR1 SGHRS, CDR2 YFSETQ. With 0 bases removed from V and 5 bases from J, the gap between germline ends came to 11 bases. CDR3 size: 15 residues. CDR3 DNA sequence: TGCGCCAGCAGCTTGGCCGGCAGGGAGAATGAAAAACTGTTTTTT. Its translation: CASSLAGRENEKLFF.

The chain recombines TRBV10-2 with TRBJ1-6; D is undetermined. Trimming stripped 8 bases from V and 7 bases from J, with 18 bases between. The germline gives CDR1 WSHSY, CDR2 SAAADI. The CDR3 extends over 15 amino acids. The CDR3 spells CASAPVGPGNSPLHF. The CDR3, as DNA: TGCGCCAGCGCCCCGGTCGGCCCCGGGAATTCACCCCTCCACTTT.